Listed below are T cell receptor beta chains from one sample, sequenced in a study of cytomegalovirus exposure and HLA in healthy donors. Sequenced by immunoSEQ multiplex PCR; TCRdb stores in-frame clones only, minus some. The table includes 100,000 to 150,000 clones, less than 85% detected once. What was sequenced was PBMCs. The receptor source for this set is a man aged 18 to 29 in good health and CMV-seropositive. CDR3s include the opening cysteine and the closing phenylalanine or tryptophan. D genes are given only for firm matches. Some rows have no size entry. The others give once, few or many, or a class for an expanded clone.

CASSFGYTEAFF,TGTGCCAGCAGTTTCGGGTACACTGAAGCTTTCTTT,TRBV28,TRBJ1-1,NA,once
CASSEPDFPNTGELFF,TGTGCCAGCAGTGAGCCGGACTTCCCGAACACCGGGGAGCTGTTTTTT,TRBV2,TRBJ2-2,NA,few
CASTTGPDGYTF,TGTGCCAGCACCACAGGCCCGGATGGCTACACCTTC,TRBV6-5,TRBJ1-2,NA,NA
CASSPPGTQYF,TGTGCCAGCAGCCCCCCGGGGACGCAGTATTTT,TRBV11-2,TRBJ2-3,NA,NA
CASSLGDRGNEKLFF,TGTGCCAGCAGTTTAGGGGACAGGGGGAATGAAAAACTGTTTTTT,TRBV28,TRBJ1-4,TRBD1,NA
CASSQFSGTPTSYEQYF,TGCGCCAGCAGCCAGTTCTCCGGGACTCCAACCTCCTACGAGCAGTACTTC,TRBV4-1,TRBJ2-7,NA,NA
CASRLGGGVEKLFF,TGTGCCAGCAGGCTCGGGGGGGGAGTTGAAAAACTGTTTTTT,TRBV6-6,TRBJ1-4,NA,NA
CASSHRQGENYGYTF,TGTGCCAGCAGCCATCGACAGGGTGAGAACTATGGCTACACCTTC,TRBV7-9,TRBJ1-2,TRBD1,NA
CASSDPSGDTQYF,TGTGCCAGCAGCGACCCCTCAGGAGATACGCAGTATTTT,TRBV2,TRBJ2-3,NA,NA
CASRTTGDNGYTF,TGTGCCAGCAGGACGACAGGGGACAACGGCTACACCTTC,TRBV27,TRBJ1-2,TRBD1,NA
CASSQETVGGYTF,TGCGCCAGCAGCCAGGAGACGGTAGGAGGCTACACCTTC,TRBV4-1,TRBJ1-2,NA,NA
CASSQEAGVDEQYF,TGCGCCAGCAGCCAAGAAGCAGGGGTTGACGAGCAGTACTTC,TRBV4-1,TRBJ2-7,NA,NA
CASSQGQFQETQYF,TGCGCCAGCAGCCAGGGACAGTTCCAAGAGACCCAGTACTTC,TRBV4-1,TRBJ2-5,TRBD1,NA
CAWSSLGLAGNEQFF,TGTGCCTGGAGTTCCCTGGGGTTAGCGGGGAATGAGCAGTTCTTC,TRBV30,TRBJ2-1,TRBD2,NA
CASSPRGQGLNTQYF,TGTGCCAGCAGCCCTAGGGGACAGGGGCTCAATACGCAGTATTTT,TRBV2,TRBJ2-3,TRBD1,NA
CASSFDGARGTEAFF,TGTGCCAGCAGTTTTGACGGAGCAAGAGGGACTGAAGCTTTCTTT,TRBV6-5,TRBJ1-1,NA,few
CASSLLGVSYNEQFF,TGTGCCAGCAGCTTGCTCGGGGTCTCCTACAATGAGCAGTTCTTC,TRBV5-6,TRBJ2-1,NA,NA
CASSRVGLAGSTDTQYF,TGTGCCAGCAGCAGGGTGGGGCTAGCGGGAAGCACAGATACGCAGTATTTT,TRBV11-2,TRBJ2-3,TRBD2,NA
CSVRGGPSGNTIYF,TGCAGCGTGAGGGGGGGACCCTCTGGAAACACCATATATTTT,TRBV29-1,TRBJ1-3,NA,NA
CASSFQGLEEKLFF,TGTGCCAGCAGCTTTCAGGGGTTGGAAGAAAAACTGTTTTTT,TRBV7-9,TRBJ1-4,NA,NA
CASTDGGRKDPENYGYTF,TGCGCCAGCACCGACGGGGGGAGAAAAGACCCGGAAAACTATGGCTACACCTTC,TRBV4-1,TRBJ1-2,NA,once
CSVNSGGVRGEQYF,TGCAGCGTCAACTCAGGGGGCGTACGGGGCGAGCAGTACTTC,TRBV29-1,TRBJ2-7,TRBD1,NA
CASSYGSGEQYF,TGTGCCAGCAGTTACGGGAGCGGAGAGCAGTACTTC,TRBV6-6,TRBJ2-7,NA,NA
CASSPAAGETQYF,TGTGCCAGCTCACCTGCTGCGGGAGAGACCCAGTACTTC,TRBV18,TRBJ2-5,NA,NA
CASSGEVDEQYF,TGTGCCAGCAGTGGGGAGGTGGACGAGCAGTACTTC,TRBV6-6,TRBJ2-7,NA,NA
CASSLRTGDNIQYF,TGTGCCAGCAGCCTACGGACAGGGGACAACATTCAGTACTTC,TRBV2,TRBJ2-4,TRBD1,NA
CASSHASGGIGETQYF,TGTGCCAGCAGCCACGCTAGCGGGGGGATAGGGGAGACCCAGTACTTC,TRBV28,TRBJ2-5,TRBD2,NA
CASSVPDMPRMATEAFF,TGTGCCAGCAGCGTCCCCGATATGCCCCGAATGGCTACTGAAGCTTTCTTT,TRBV2,TRBJ1-1,NA,few
CASSLEVQGFYEQYF,TGTGCCAGCAGCTTAGAGGTTCAGGGTTTCTACGAGCAGTACTTC,TRBV7-2,TRBJ2-7,NA,NA
CASSPPAAAGTEAFF,TGTGCCAGCTCACCACCGGCCGCAGCGGGAACTGAAGCTTTCTTT,TRBV18,TRBJ1-1,NA,NA
CASRDSHEQYF,TGTGCCAGTAGGGACAGCCACGAGCAGTACTTC,TRBV6-1,TRBJ2-7,TRBD1,NA